Listed here are 28 T cell receptor beta chains from one sample, sequenced in a study of blood T cell repertoires in COVID-19 (TCRdb year 2020). Receptors were amplified or captured by the immunoSEQ multiplex PCR assay. The source is immuneACCESS, and TCRdb retained only in-frame sequences with V and J called. Part of the clones is not carried over; for the studies checked, unresolved V genes explain less than half of this, and the remainder is unexplained. This sample lists approximately 280,000 clones; around 85% were detected once. About 6% of the sample is taken by the ten largest. The sequencing sample was made of PBMCs or T cells enriched from blood (not recorded which). The source is a middle-aged woman who had recovered from COVID-19.

This chain links TRBV7-8 with TRBJ2-7; D unclear. CDR1 and CDR2 (germline): SGHVS, FQNEAQ. The CDR3 runs to 15 residues. V was shortened by 1 base and J by 3 bases, with 13 bases between the two germline ends. As DNA, the CDR3 is TGTGCCAGCAGCTTAGTCTCTAGGCTTAGCTACGAGCAGTACTTC. This encodes CASSLVSRLSYEQYF.

V gene TRBV7-3 combines with J gene TRBJ2-2; D may be TRBD1 (6 bases). This CDR3 region has 15 residues. Deletions cut 2 bases from V and 1 base from J, with 8 bases between. Per the germline V gene, CDR1 is SGHTA and CDR2 is FQGTGA. The CDR3 here is CASSLYRENTGELFF. As DNA, the CDR3 is TGTGCCAGCAGCTTATACAGGGAGAACACCGGGGAGCTGTTTTTT.

The chain employs TRBV7-9 and TRBJ2-5; unclear D gene. This CDR3 has 13 amino acids. V gave up 2 bases and J gave up 5 bases, with 9 bases separating them. The germline V gene encodes CDR1 SEHNR and CDR2 FQNEAQ (reference sequence). CDR3 loop: CASSLMVGETQYF. CDR3 in DNA: TGTGCCAGCAGCTTAATGGTTGGCGAGACCCAGTACTTC.

This rearrangement joins TRBV19 to TRBJ2-7; D is perhaps TRBD1 (6 bases). Germline CDR1 reads LNHDA; CDR2 reads SQIVND (reference sequence). The V and J ends lost 2 bases and 0 bases respectively, with 8 bases between them. This CDR3 has 14 amino acids. This CDR3 is CASSIQGSSYEQYF. CDR3 nucleotide sequence: TGTGCCAGTAGTATACAGGGGAGCTCCTACGAGCAGTACTTC.

J is TRBJ2-5 and V is TRBV4-3, with D perhaps TRBD1 (5 bases). The CDR3 is 15 residues long. Germline V gene sequence: CDR1 LGHNA, CDR2 YSLEER. V was clipped by 3 bases and J by 0 bases, with 11 bases between them. CDR3 DNA sequence: TGCGCCAGCAGCCAGGGGCCCGGTGACCAAGAGACCCAGTACTTC. This translates into CASSQGPGDQETQYF.

This chain uses TRBV30 with TRBJ2-1; 13 nucleotides line up with TRBD2. The CDR3 extends over 13 amino acids. CDR1 and CDR2 (germline): GTSNPN, SVGIG (reference sequence). J gave up 5 bases and V 7 bases, and 2 bases lay outside the gene matches. The CDR3 here is CASGTSGNNEQFF. The CDR3 region has the DNA TGTGCCTCAGGGACTAGCGGGAACAATGAGCAGTTCTTC. Together with reference TRBV30 and TRBJ2-1, the CDR3 gives the full variable domain: SQTIHQWPATLVQPVGSPLSLECTVEGTSNPNLYWYRQAAGRGLQLLFYSVGIGQISSEVPQNLSASRPQDRQFILSSKKLLLSDSGFYLCASGTSGNNEQFFGPGTRLTVL.

The rearrangement links TRBV13 to TRBJ1-2; 7 bases map to TRBD1. The ends lost 5 bases at V and 8 bases at J; junction bases unmatched: 17. Germline V CDR1 and CDR2: PRHDT, FYEKMQ (reference sequence). CDR3 length: 16 amino acids. CDR3 residues: CASSRGGQSTLKGYTF. The CDR3 DNA sequence: TGTGCCAGCAGCCGGGGGGGACAGTCAACCCTGAAAGGCTACACCTTC.

This clone was seen a few times. J is TRBJ1-1 and V is TRBV4-3; TRBD1 matches at 9 bases. J lost 6 bases, V lost 3 bases, and 8 bases had no gene match. The CDR3 runs 15 residues. Per the germline V gene, CDR1 is LGHNA and CDR2 is YSLEER. Here the CDR3 DNA reads TGCGCCAGCAGCCACGGGACAGGGAGATCAGCTGAAGCTTTCTTT. Protein: CASSHGTGRSAEAFF.

This clone was detected a few times. This chain connects TRBV3-1 (or the pseudogene TRBV3-2) to TRBJ1-1, with a weak D call TRBD1 (5 bases). The CDR3 contains 12 residues. Per germline, CDR1 LGHDT and CDR2 YNNKEL (reference sequence). The CDR3 reads CAVKGFDTEAFF. DNA for the CDR3: TGTGCTGTTAAGGGGTTCGACACTGAAGCTTTCTTT.

The chain has TRBV9 and TRBJ2-7; 7 bases agree with TRBD1. This CDR3 has 13 amino acids. J gave up 2 bases and V 3 bases, and 2 bases lay outside the gene matches. Per the germline V gene, CDR1 is SGDLS and CDR2 is YYNGEE. CDR3 bases: TGTGCCAGCAGCGCGCAGGGGGCCTACGAGCAGTACTTC. This gives the protein CASSAQGAYEQYF.

The chain recombines TRBV30 with TRBJ2-7; weak D call: TRBD2 (5 bases). Germline assignment: CDR1 GTSNPN and CDR2 SVGIG (reference sequence). The V end lost 8 bases, the J end lost 3 bases, and 14 bases lay between the germline ends. The CDR3 runs to 12 residues. The CDR3 DNA follows: TGTGCCGGGTCCCGGGCGGGCTACGAGCAGTACTTC. It encodes CAGSRAGYEQYF.

This clone was seen only once. J is TRBJ2-4 and V is TRBV7-2; 12 bases are shared with TRBD2. This CDR3 has 16 residues. CDR1 is SGHTA and CDR2 is FQGNSA in the germline V gene. J gave up 0 bases and V 5 bases, and 2 bases lay outside the gene matches. The CDR3 loop reads CASSRGLAGAKNIQYF. CDR3 coding DNA: TGTGCCAGCAGCCGGGGACTAGCGGGAGCCAAAAACATTCAGTACTTC.

The chain has TRBV28 and TRBJ1-4; D may be TRBD1 (5 bases). CDR1 and CDR2 (germline): MDHEN, SYDVKM. The CDR3 covers 14 residues. V was clipped by 6 bases and J by 8 bases, with 16 bases between them. This CDR3 is CASRERDYIEKLFF. In DNA form, the CDR3 reads TGTGCCAGCAGGGAAAGGGACTACATCGAAAAACTGTTTTTT.

V is TRBV25-1 and J is TRBJ2-3, with 10 bases lining up with TRBD2. With V trimmed by 5 bases and J by 1 base, 6 bases remained unmatched. CDR1 is MGHDK and CDR2 is SYGVNS in the germline V gene. The CDR3 length is 16 residues. CDR3 DNA sequence: TGTGCCAGCAGTCCCTCGGGGACTAGCGGCACAGATACGCAGTATTTT. Protein sequence: CASSPSGTSGTDTQYF.

The chain uses TRBV5-4 and TRBJ2-1, with a possible D match to TRBD2 (5 bases). V was clipped by 1 base and J by 4 bases, with 12 bases between them. This CDR3 has 15 residues. CDR1 is SGHNT and CDR2 is YYREEE in the germline V gene (reference sequence). Here the CDR3 reads CASSLPGLAYNEQFF. The CDR3 DNA follows: TGTGCCAGCAGCTTGCCCGGACTGGCGTACAATGAGCAGTTCTTC.

This clone was picked up a small number of times. The J gene is TRBJ2-1, the V gene TRBV7-2; TRBD2 aligns across 13 bases. The CDR3 consists of 18 residues. CDR1 SGHTA and CDR2 FQGNSA come from the germline V gene. The ends lost 5 bases at V and 3 bases at J; junction bases unmatched: 10. CDR3 sequence: CASSPDRLAGGFYNEQFF. The CDR3 DNA is TGTGCCAGCAGCCCAGACCGACTAGCGGGAGGATTCTACAATGAGCAGTTCTTC. The full variable domain, with the rest looked up from reference TRBV7-2 and TRBJ2-1, is GAGVSQSPSNKVTEKGKDVELRCDPISGHTALYWYRQSLGQGLEFLIYFQGNSAPDKSGLPSDRFSAERTGGSVSTLTIQRTQQEDSAVYLCASSPDRLAGGFYNEQFFGPGTRLTVL.

The rearrangement uses TRBV10-3 and TRBJ2-1; 14 nucleotides agree with TRBD2. Germline V gene data show CDR1 as ENHRY and CDR2 as SYGVKD. V shed 3 bases and J 6 bases; nucleotides not matched to a gene: 7. This CDR3 spans 17 amino acids. The CDR3 sequence is CAISDLTSGRAFNEQFF. The CDR3 DNA sequence: TGTGCCATCAGTGATCTGACTAGCGGGAGGGCGTTCAATGAGCAGTTCTTC.

The chain carries TRBV5-4 and TRBJ1-4; D gene unclear. The CDR3 consists of 15 residues. Between the trimmed V and J ends, which lost 0 bases and 7 bases, there was a span of 13 bases. Germline V CDR1 and CDR2: SGHNT, YYREEE (reference sequence). The CDR3 spells CASSLDPDDSEKLFF. For the CDR3, the DNA is TGTGCCAGCAGCTTGGATCCAGATGATTCTGAAAAACTGTTTTTT.

The chain's CDR3 is CASSPSGDQETQYF. The CDR3 nucleotides read TGCGCCAGCAGCCCTAGCGGGGACCAAGAGACCCAGTACTTC. This rearrangement joins TRBV10-1 to TRBJ2-5, with 9 bases aligning to TRBD2. The trim removed 6 bases at V and 0 bases at J, leaving 2 bases unmatched. This CDR3 spans 14 amino acids. Germline CDR1 reads WNHNN; CDR2 reads SYGVQD (reference sequence).

The V call is TRBV7-2, the J call TRBJ2-1; D possibly corresponds to TRBD2 (5 bases). Germline V lookup: CDR1 SGHTA, CDR2 FQGNSA. This CDR3 is built from 16 residues. V was clipped by 1 base and J by 3 bases, with 13 bases between them. CDR3 in amino acids: CASSLDSSASYNEQFF. The CDR3 DNA is TGTGCCAGCAGCTTAGATAGTAGCGCTAGCTACAATGAGCAGTTCTTC.

This clone was seen a single time. The genes are TRBV7-2 and TRBJ2-1, with 9 nucleotides matching TRBD2. Trimming removed 5 bases from V and 7 bases from J; junction bases left unmatched: 15. The CDR3 length is 17 residues. Germline CDR1 SGHTA, CDR2 FQGNSA. CDR3 DNA sequence: TGTGCCAGCAGCCTCCTGATGGGGGGACTAGCAGCGAATGAGCAGTTCTTC. Translation gives CASSLLMGGLAANEQFF.

The V and J genes are TRBV3-1 (or the pseudogene TRBV3-2) and TRBJ2-7; 10 bases fit TRBD2. Germline V gives CDR1 LGHDT, CDR2 YNNKEL (reference sequence). The CDR3 runs 16 residues. With 1 base clipped from V and 6 bases from J, the junction kept 9 bases outside the gene matches. CDR3 DNA: TGTGCCAGCAGCCAAGGCAGGACTAGCGGCCTACCCGAGCAGTACTTC. This translates into CASSQGRTSGLPEQYF.

The chain links TRBV28 to TRBJ1-4; D is possibly TRBD1 (5 bases). V was trimmed by 5 bases and J by 8 bases, leaving 24 bases between them. The CDR3 runs to 17 residues. CDR1 MDHEN and CDR2 SYDVKM come from the germline V gene. CDR3 region: CASSPAGVVINIEKLFF. DNA of the CDR3: TGTGCCAGCAGTCCAGCGGGGGTGGTTATCAATATCGAAAAACTGTTTTTT.

The chain employs TRBV7-2 and TRBJ2-3; the D gene is possibly TRBD1 (6 bases). Looked up from germline, CDR1 is SGHTA and CDR2 is FQGNSA. This CDR3 region has 19 residues. Trimming took off 1 base at V and 0 bases at J, with 20 bases between the two ends. For the CDR3, the DNA is TGTGCCAGCAGCTTAGGGGGACCTCTGGACAGCACTAGCACAGATACGCAGTATTTT. It is translated as CASSLGGPLDSTSTDTQYF.

The rearrangement links TRBV7-2 to TRBJ2-5, with D perhaps TRBD2 (6 bases). The CDR3 covers 16 residues. V lost 5 bases and J lost 4, with 20 bases in between. Germline-derived CDR1 and CDR2 are SGHTA and FQGNSA. The CDR3 sequence: CASSRGGTAEGETQYF. For the CDR3, the DNA is TGTGCCAGCAGCCGCGGCGGGACCGCTGAGGGAGAGACCCAGTACTTC.

This chain links TRBV7-9 with TRBJ1-5; a possible D gene is TRBD1 (6 bases). Trimming removed 5 bases from V and 9 bases from J, with 11 bases in between. The CDR3 sequence is 12 residues long. The germline gives CDR1 SEHNR, CDR2 FQNEAQ (reference sequence). The CDR3 nucleotides read TGTGCCAGCAGCCAACAGGGTCCGCCCCAGCATTTT. This sequence encodes CASSQQGPPQHF.

This sequence joins TRBV6-1 and TRBJ1-3; D uncertain. The CDR3 covers 17 residues. Trimming pared 2 bases from V and 2 bases from J, leaving 16 bases between. The germline CDR1 and CDR2 sequences are MNHNS and SASEGT. The CDR3 reads CASSETLASGPGNTIYF. The CDR3 coding sequence is TGTGCCAGCAGTGAAACGCTCGCTTCAGGTCCTGGAAACACCATATATTTT.

The chain carries TRBV30 and TRBJ1-1; D is ambiguous. The V end was cut by 4 bases, the J end by 4 bases, with 13 bases between. Germline CDR1 and CDR2: GTSNPN and SVGIG (reference sequence). The CDR3 loop spans 13 amino acids. CDR3 region: CAWIEGVGTEAFF. CDR3 nucleotide sequence: TGTGCCTGGATCGAGGGCGTGGGCACTGAAGCTTTCTTT.